These 11 T cell receptor beta chains were all obtained from the same sample, sequenced in a study of tumour-infiltrating T cells in Burkitt lymphoma. The protocol was immunoSEQ multiplex PCR, while the TCRdb copy is restricted to in-frame clones and leaves out a portion. The sample lists thousands of clones; around 81% were seen once. Sequenced input: tumor tissue. The source of these receptors is a human donor with diffuse large B-cell lymphoma.

The rearrangement uses TRBV11-2 and TRBJ2-2; D perhaps matches TRBD2 (7 bases). The V gene lost 10 bases and the J gene lost 2 bases, with 17 bases spanning the gap. The germline gives CDR1 SGHAT, CDR2 FQNNGV. The CDR3 is 15 amino acids. The CDR3: CATQLGGANTGELFF. CDR3 bases: TGTGCCACCCAGCTAGGGGGGGCCAACACCGGGGAGCTGTTTTTT.

By sample share, this clone is large. J is TRBJ2-7 and V is TRBV14; unclear D gene. V was trimmed by 0 bases and J by 0 bases, leaving 3 bases between them. Germline CDR1 reads SGHDN; CDR2 reads FVKESK. The CDR3 covers 13 residues. This chain's CDR3 is CASSQDLSYEQYF. The CDR3 nucleotides read TGTGCCAGCAGCCAAGATCTCTCCTACGAGCAGTACTTC.

The V call is TRBV7-6, the J call TRBJ2-3, with unresolved D. CDR1 is SGHVS, CDR2 FNYEAQ, per germline. The CDR3 spans 11 residues. The V end was cut by 4 bases, the J end by 4 bases, with 3 bases between. The CDR3 is CASSYADTQYF. For the CDR3, the DNA is TGTGCCAGCAGCTACGCAGATACGCAGTATTTT.

The chain employs TRBV4-1 and TRBJ2-5; tentative D call: TRBD2 (6 bases). The J call is doubtful: the DNA matches TRBJ2-7 better. Germline CDR1 and CDR2: MGHRA and YSYEKL. This CDR3 comprises 14 residues. Here the CDR3 DNA reads TGCGCCAGCAGCCAGGGCGGCGGGAATTACGAGCAGTACTTC. Translation: CASSQGGGNYEQYF.

V gene TRBV19 combines with J gene TRBJ1-1; the D gene is possibly TRBD1 (6 bases). Trimming shortened V by 6 bases and J by 7 bases, and 18 bases separated the two germline ends. Germline values: CDR1 LNHDA, CDR2 SQIVND (reference sequence). The CDR3 contains 14 residues. CDR3 sequence (DNA): TGTGCCAGTAGCCGGGACGGGGACACTTATGAAGCTTTCTTT. Its translation is CASSRDGDTYEAFF.

The rearrangement links TRBV27 to TRBJ2-7, with D perhaps TRBD1 (6 bases). Trimming removed 2 bases from V and 2 bases from J, with 7 bases in between. CDR1 is MNHEY and CDR2 is SMNVEV in the germline V gene (reference sequence). The CDR3 extends over 13 amino acids. CDR3 in DNA: TGTGCCAGCAGTTTAACAGGGCCCTACGAGCAGTACTTC. It specifies CASSLTGPYEQYF.

This clone showed up just once. The chain combines TRBV5-1 with TRBJ2-1; D is possibly TRBD2 (6 bases). Germline V CDR1 and CDR2: SGHRS, YFSETQ. Trimming took 7 bases from V and 4 from J, leaving 18 bases between them. The CDR3 contains 15 residues. The DNA of the CDR3 is TGCGCCAGCTCTACCGGACTATTTTTGTACAATGAGCAGTTCTTC. It codes for CASSTGLFLYNEQFF.

The chain joins TRBV10-2 to TRBJ1-6; D remains ambiguous. The germline V and J ends were trimmed by 7 bases and 11 bases, with 15 bases remaining between them. Germline V gene sequence: CDR1 WSHSY, CDR2 SAAADI. The CDR3 has 13 residues. As DNA, the CDR3 is TGCGCCAGCAAAGAAGCGGCAGCAACACCCCTCCACTTT. It is translated as CASKEAAATPLHF.

The gene calls are TRBV7-8 and TRBJ2-5; TRBD2 matches 7 bases. The CDR3 has 16 residues. CDR1 and CDR2 from the germline V gene are SGHVS and FQNEAQ. J was trimmed by 2 bases and V by 4 bases; bases with no gene match: 10. The CDR3 protein is CASSSGLLAAQETQYF. The CDR3 nucleotides read TGTGCCAGCAGCTCCGGCTTGCTAGCGGCACAAGAGACCCAGTACTTC.

The rearrangement joins TRBV7-3 to TRBJ2-5, with 8 bases lining up with TRBD1. The V and J ends lost 5 bases and 5 bases, in that order; junction bases with no gene match: 10. Germline lookup yields CDR1 SGHTA and CDR2 FQGTGA. This CDR3 has 15 amino acids. The CDR3 reads CASSPGTGRGETQYF. The CDR3 DNA follows: TGTGCCAGCAGCCCAGGGACAGGAAGGGGTGAGACCCAGTACTTC.

The gene calls are TRBV7-6 and TRBJ1-5, with D possibly matching TRBD1 (6 bases). The CDR3 covers 14 residues. Germline values: CDR1 SGHVS, CDR2 FNYEAQ. V lost 5 bases and J lost 6, with 14 bases in between. This CDR3 reads CASSPTSQGQPQHF. The CDR3, as DNA: TGTGCCAGCAGCCCAACGTCACAGGGTCAGCCCCAGCATTTT.